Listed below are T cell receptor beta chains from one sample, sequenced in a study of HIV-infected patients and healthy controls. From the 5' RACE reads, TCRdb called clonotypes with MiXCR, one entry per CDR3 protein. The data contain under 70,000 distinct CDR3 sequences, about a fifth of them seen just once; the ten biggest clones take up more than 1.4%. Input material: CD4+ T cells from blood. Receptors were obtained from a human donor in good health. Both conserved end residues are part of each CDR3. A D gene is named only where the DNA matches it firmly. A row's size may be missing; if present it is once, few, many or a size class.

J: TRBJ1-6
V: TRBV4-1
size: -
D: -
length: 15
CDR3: CASSPEPTGSSPLHF
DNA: TGCGCCAGCAGCCCAGAACCGACAGGATCTTCACCCCTCCACTTT

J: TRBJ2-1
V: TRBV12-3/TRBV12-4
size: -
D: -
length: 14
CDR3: CASRVAGKNNEQFF
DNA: TGTGCCAGCCGAGTGGCGGGAAAAAACAATGAGCAGTTCTTC

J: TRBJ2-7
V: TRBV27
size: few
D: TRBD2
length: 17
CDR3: CASSPTSGRAGVYEQYF
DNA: TGTGCCAGCAGTCCGACTAGCGGGAGGGCAGGAGTATACGAGCAGTACTTC

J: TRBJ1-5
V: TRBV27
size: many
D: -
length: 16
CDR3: CASSSTYGASNQPQHF
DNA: TGTGCCAGCAGTTCGACATACGGGGCGAGCAATCAGCCCCAGCATTTT

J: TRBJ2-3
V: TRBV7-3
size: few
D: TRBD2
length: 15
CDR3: CASSQAGPPVDTQYF
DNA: TGTGCCAGCAGTCAAGCGGGACCCCCGGTAGATACGCAGTATTTT

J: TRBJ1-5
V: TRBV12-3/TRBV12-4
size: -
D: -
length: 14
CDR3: CASSLPGPPMPQHF
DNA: TGTGCCAGCAGTCTTCCGGGGCCTCCCATGCCCCAGCATTTT

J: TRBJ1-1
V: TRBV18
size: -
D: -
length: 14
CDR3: CASSSIDRNTEAFF
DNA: TGTGCCAGCTCATCCATCGACAGGAACACTGAAGCTTTCTTT

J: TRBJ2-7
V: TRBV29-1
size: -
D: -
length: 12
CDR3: CSVTTVTYEQYF
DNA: TGCAGCGTTACGACGGTTACCTACGAGCAGTACTTC

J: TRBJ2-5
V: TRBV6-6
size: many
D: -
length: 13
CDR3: CASSYESRETQYF
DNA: TGTGCCAGCAGTTACGAATCTCGAGAGACCCAGTACTTC

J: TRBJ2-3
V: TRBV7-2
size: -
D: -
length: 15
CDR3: CASSLLGLPGDTQYF
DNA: TGTGCCAGCAGCTTATTGGGCCTCCCAGGAGATACGCAGTATTTT

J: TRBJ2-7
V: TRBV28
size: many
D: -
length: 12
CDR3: CASSGGTYEQYF
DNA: TGTGCCAGCAGCGGCGGGACCTACGAGCAGTACTTC

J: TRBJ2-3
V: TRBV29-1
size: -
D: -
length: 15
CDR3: CSVEVMTDFADTQYF
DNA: TGCAGCGTTGAAGTTATGACAGACTTTGCAGATACGCAGTATTTT

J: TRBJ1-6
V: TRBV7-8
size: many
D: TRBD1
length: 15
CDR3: CASSSGQERNSPLHF
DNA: TGTGCCAGCAGCTCGGGACAGGAAAGAAATTCACCCCTCCACTTT

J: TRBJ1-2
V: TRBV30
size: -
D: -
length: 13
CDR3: CAWSLGLSRGYTF
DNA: TGTGCCTGGAGTTTGGGGCTCTCGCGTGGCTACACCTTC

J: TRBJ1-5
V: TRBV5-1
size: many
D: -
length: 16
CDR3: CASSPGHGGAYQPQHF
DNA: TGCGCCAGCAGCCCGGGCCACGGGGGGGCCTATCAGCCCCAGCATTTT

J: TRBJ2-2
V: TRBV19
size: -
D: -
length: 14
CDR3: CASSGWQNTGELFF
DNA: TGTGCCAGTAGCGGATGGCAGAACACCGGGGAGCTGTTTTTT

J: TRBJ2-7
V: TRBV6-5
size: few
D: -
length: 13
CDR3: CASIPPGSYEQYF
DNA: TGTGCCAGCATCCCTCCAGGCTCCTACGAGCAGTACTTC

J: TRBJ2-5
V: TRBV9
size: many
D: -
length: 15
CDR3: CASSVVAPWAKTQYF
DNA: TGTGCCAGCAGCGTAGTGGCCCCCTGGGCGAAGACCCAGTACTTC

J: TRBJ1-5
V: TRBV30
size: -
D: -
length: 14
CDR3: CAWSLQFSNQPQHF
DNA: TGTGCCTGGAGTTTGCAGTTTAGCAATCAGCCCCAGCATTTT

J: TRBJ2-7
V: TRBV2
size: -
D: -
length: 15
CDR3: CASSEPTSERLGQYF
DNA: TGTGCCAGCAGTGAACCCACGTCAGAACGACTAGGGCAGTACTTC

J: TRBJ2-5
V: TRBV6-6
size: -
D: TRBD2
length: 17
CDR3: CASSYPWVAGAEKTQYF
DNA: TGTGCCAGCAGTTACCCCTGGGTAGCGGGAGCCGAAAAGACCCAGTACTTC

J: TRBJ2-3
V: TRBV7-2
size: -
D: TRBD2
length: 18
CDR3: CASSLTTSSGGYTDTQYF
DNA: TGTGCCAGCAGCTTAACCACTTCTAGCGGGGGATACACAGATACGCAGTATTTT

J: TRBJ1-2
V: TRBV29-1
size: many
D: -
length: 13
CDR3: CSVEDQPSYGYTF
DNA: TGCAGCGTTGAAGATCAGCCGAGCTATGGCTACACCTTC

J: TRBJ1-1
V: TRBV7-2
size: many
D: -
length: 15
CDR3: CASSFSRGVGTEAFF
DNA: TGTGCCAGCAGCTTCTCTAGGGGGGTGGGCACTGAAGCTTTCTTT

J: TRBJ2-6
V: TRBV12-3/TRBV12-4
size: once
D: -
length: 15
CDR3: CASSRVISGANVLTF
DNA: TGTGCCAGCAGTCGAGTGATCTCTGGGGCCAACGTCCTGACTTTC

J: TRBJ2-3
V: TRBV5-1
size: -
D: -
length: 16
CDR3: CASSLGQSIPKDTQYF
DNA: TGCGCCAGCAGCTTGGGACAGTCCATCCCCAAAGATACGCAGTATTTT

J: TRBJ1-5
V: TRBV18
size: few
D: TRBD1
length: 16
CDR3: CASSPPDRGRDQPQHF
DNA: TGTGCCAGCTCACCACCGGACAGGGGGAGGGATCAGCCCCAGCATTTT

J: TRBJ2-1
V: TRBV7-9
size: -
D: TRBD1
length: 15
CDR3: CASSLQGEMYNEQFF
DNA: TGTGCCAGCAGCTTACAGGGGGAGATGTACAATGAGCAGTTCTTC

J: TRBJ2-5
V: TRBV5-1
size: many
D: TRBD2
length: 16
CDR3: CASSLTGTSGGETQYF
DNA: TGCGCCAGCAGCTTGACCGGGACTAGCGGGGGAGAGACCCAGTACTTC

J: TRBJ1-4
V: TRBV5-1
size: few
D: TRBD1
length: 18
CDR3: CASSLAPGQGASNEKLFF
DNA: TGCGCCAGCAGCTTGGCCCCGGGACAGGGGGCCAGTAATGAAAAACTGTTTTTT

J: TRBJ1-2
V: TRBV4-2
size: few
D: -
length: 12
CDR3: CASSQGTVTVRF
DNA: TGTGCCAGCAGCCAAGGGACAGTAACCGTCCGCTTC

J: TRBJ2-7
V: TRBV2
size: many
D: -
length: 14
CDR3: CASSFQAGKYEQYF
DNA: TGTGCCAGCAGTTTTCAGGCAGGAAAATACGAGCAGTACTTC

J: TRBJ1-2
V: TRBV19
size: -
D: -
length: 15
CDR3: CASSPEGERPHGYTF
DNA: TGTGCCAGTAGTCCTGAAGGGGAGAGACCACATGGCTACACCTTC

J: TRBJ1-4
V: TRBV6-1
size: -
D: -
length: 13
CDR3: CASSRRTNEKLFF
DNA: TGTGCCAGCAGTCGCCGTACTAATGAAAAACTGTTTTTT

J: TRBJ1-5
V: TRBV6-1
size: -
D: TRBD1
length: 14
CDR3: CASRDRASNQPQHF
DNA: TGTGCCAGCAGAGACAGGGCGAGCAATCAGCCCCAGCATTTT

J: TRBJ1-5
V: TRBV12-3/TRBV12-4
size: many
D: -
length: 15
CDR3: CASSLGGSSNQPQHF
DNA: TGTGCCAGCAGTTTGGGGGGCTCTAGCAATCAGCCCCAGCATTTT

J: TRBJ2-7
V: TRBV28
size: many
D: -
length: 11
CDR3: CASASGYEQYF
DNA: TGTGCCAGCGCCTCCGGCTACGAGCAGTACTTC

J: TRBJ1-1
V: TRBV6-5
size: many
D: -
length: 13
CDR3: CASSYSQGKIAFF
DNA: TGTGCCAGCAGTTACTCCCAGGGGAAAATAGCTTTCTTT

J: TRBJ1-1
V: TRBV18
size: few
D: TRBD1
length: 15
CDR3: CASSPATGELTEAFF
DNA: TGTGCCAGCTCACCAGCGACAGGGGAGCTCACTGAAGCTTTCTTT

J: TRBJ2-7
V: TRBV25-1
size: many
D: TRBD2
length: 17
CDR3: CASSEYMGTTSSYEQYF
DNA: TGTGCCAGCAGTGAATATATGGGGACTACCAGCTCCTACGAGCAGTACTTC

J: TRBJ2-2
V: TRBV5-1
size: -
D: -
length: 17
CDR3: CASSRANRGANTGELFF
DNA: TGCGCCAGCAGCCGGGCGAACCGGGGCGCGAACACCGGGGAGCTGTTTTTT

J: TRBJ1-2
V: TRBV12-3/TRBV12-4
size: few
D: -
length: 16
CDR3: CASSLGGQLLFGGYTF
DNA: TGTGCCAGCAGTTTAGGAGGACAGCTTCTGTTCGGTGGCTACACCTTC

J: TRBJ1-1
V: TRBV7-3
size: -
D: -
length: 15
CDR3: CASSLTAGMNTEAFF
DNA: TGTGCCAGCAGCTTAACCGCGGGAATGAACACTGAAGCTTTCTTT

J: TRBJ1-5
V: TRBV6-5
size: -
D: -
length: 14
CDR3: CAGKGGPSNQPQHF
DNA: TGTGCCGGCAAAGGAGGACCTAGCAATCAGCCCCAGCATTTT

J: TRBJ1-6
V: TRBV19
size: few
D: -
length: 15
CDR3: CASSEQSSYNSPLHF
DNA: TGTGCCAGTAGCGAACAGAGCTCCTATAATTCACCCCTCCACTTT

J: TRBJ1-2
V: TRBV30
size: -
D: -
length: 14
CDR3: CAWSVGWQLYGYTF
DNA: TGTGCCTGGAGTGTAGGGTGGCAGCTCTATGGCTACACCTTC

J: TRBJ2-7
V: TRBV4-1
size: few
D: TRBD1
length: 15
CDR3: CASSRPDRAADEQYF
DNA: TGCGCCAGCAGCCGACCTGACAGGGCAGCAGACGAGCAGTACTTC

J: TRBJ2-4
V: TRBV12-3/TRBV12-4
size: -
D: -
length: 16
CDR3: CASSFSGRRAKNIQYF
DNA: TGTGCCAGCAGTTTTTCAGGCAGGCGAGCCAAAAACATTCAGTACTTC

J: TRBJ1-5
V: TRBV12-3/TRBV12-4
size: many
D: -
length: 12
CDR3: CASRRGTQPQHF
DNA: TGTGCCAGCAGGAGAGGGACTCAGCCCCAGCATTTT

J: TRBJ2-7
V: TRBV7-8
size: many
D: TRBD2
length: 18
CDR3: CASSLVRTSGGAGYEQYF
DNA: TGTGCCAGCAGCTTAGTTAGGACTAGCGGGGGGGCCGGCTACGAGCAGTACTTC

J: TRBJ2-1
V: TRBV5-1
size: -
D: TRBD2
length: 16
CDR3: CASSAQVAGGMNEQFF
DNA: TGCGCCAGCAGCGCCCAGGTAGCGGGGGGCATGAATGAGCAGTTCTTC

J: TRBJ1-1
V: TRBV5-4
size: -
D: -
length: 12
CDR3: CASSLEEGEAFF
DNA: TGTGCCAGCAGCTTGGAGGAGGGTGAAGCTTTCTTT

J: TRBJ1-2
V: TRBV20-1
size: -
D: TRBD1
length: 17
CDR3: CSARLPPGQGITYGYTF
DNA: TGCAGTGCTAGACTTCCGCCGGGACAGGGCATTACCTATGGCTACACCTTC

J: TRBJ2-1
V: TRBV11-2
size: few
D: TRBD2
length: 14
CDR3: CASSNGGADFEQFF
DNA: TGTGCCAGCAGCAACGGGGGGGCCGATTTTGAGCAGTTCTTC

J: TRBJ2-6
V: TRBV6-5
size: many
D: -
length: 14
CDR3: CASRRGSGANVLTF
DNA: TGTGCCAGCAGACGGGGGTCTGGGGCCAACGTCCTGACTTTC

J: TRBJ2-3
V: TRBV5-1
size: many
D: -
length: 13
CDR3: CASSTEGSDTQYF
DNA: TGCGCCAGCAGCACGGAGGGATCGGATACGCAGTATTTT

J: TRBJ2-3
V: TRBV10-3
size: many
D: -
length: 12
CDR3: CAISVRRDTQYF
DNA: TGTGCCATCAGTGTGAGGAGAGATACGCAGTATTTT